These T cell receptor beta chains were read from a single sample in a study of shared clonotypes between healthy human individuals. The data were produced by immunoSEQ multiplex PCR, yet TCRdb's version contains in-frame clones alone and is incomplete. The sample has a few million clones; roughly 92% are singletons. The sample was naive CD4+ T cells sorted from blood. These receptors were obtained from a man younger than 35 in good health. Each CDR3 is given with its conserved first and last residue. D genes are given only for firm matches. Clone size is given for some rows only: seen once, a few or many times, or a class if the clone is expanded.

.,TRBV5-5,TRBJ1-2,.,TGTGCCAGCAGCCCCTCAGGCCGTGGCTACACCTTC,CASSPSGRGYTF
.,TRBV29-1,TRBJ2-5,.,TGCAGCGTTGAACAGGGTTGGTTTGTAGGCGCGGAGACCCAGTACTTC,CSVEQGWFVGAETQYF
.,TRBV18,TRBJ1-1,.,TGTGCCAGCTCACCAACAGTGTTGAACACTGAAGCTTTCTTT,CASSPTVLNTEAFF
.,TRBV7-2,TRBJ2-1,.,TGTGCCAGCAGCTTAGCGAACGGGGTTGAGCAGTTCTTC,CASSLANGVEQFF
.,TRBV18,TRBJ2-2,TRBD1,TGTGCCAGCTCACTCCTTGACAGGGGCGCCAACACCGGGGAGCTGTTTTTT,CASSLLDRGANTGELFF
.,TRBV28,TRBJ2-5,TRBD1,TGTGCCAGCAGCCCTGCCGGGACAGGGGGCACGGAGACCCAGTACTTC,CASSPAGTGGTETQYF
.,TRBV7-9,TRBJ2-5,.,TGTGCCAGCAGCTTATTCCTAGTAACAGAGACCCAGTACTTC,CASSLFLVTETQYF
.,TRBV7-9,TRBJ1-2,.,TGTGCCAGCACCCCCTCTACTAACTATGGCTACACCTTC,CASTPSTNYGYTF
.,TRBV5-4,TRBJ2-3,.,TGTGCCAGCAGCTCACCCGGGGGGCCGACAGATACGCAGTATTTT,CASSSPGGPTDTQYF
.,TRBV4-2,TRBJ1-4,.,TGTGCCAGCAGCCAAGACCCCCTCTCAACTAATGAAAAACTGTTTTTT,CASSQDPLSTNEKLFF
few,TRBV11-2,TRBJ1-1,TRBD1,TGTGCCAGCAGAAACAGGGGGATGATCACTGAAGCTTTCTTT,CASRNRGMITEAFF
.,TRBV19,TRBJ1-1,.,TGTGCCAGTAGTAGAGACGGACTCAGAATGAACACTGAAGCTTTCTTT,CASSRDGLRMNTEAFF
.,TRBV6-6,TRBJ2-1,TRBD2,TGTGCCAGCAGTCGACGGGGACTAGCGGGAGTCGATGAGCAGTTCTTC,CASSRRGLAGVDEQFF
.,TRBV9,TRBJ2-1,TRBD2,TGTGCCAGCAGCGGGGAGGGGCAGGGCTACAATGAGCAGTTCTTC,CASSGEGQGYNEQFF
.,TRBV4-1,TRBJ2-1,TRBD2,TGCGCCAGCAGATTCGGGGGGGCCGATGAGCAGTTCTTC,CASRFGGADEQFF
.,TRBV6-1,TRBJ2-7,.,TGTGCCAGCAGGCCCACAGGGATGAACTCCTACGAGCAGTACTTC,CASRPTGMNSYEQYF
.,TRBV7-9,TRBJ2-1,.,TGTGCCAGCAGCTTAGTGGGTAAGAATTGGGGTGAGCAGTTCTTC,CASSLVGKNWGEQFF
.,TRBV7-9,TRBJ2-5,.,TGTGCCAGCAGCTTAACAATGTCACGAGAGACCCAGTACTTC,CASSLTMSRETQYF
.,TRBV6-5,TRBJ2-3,TRBD1,TGTGCCAGCAAGACAGGGATTCAAACAGATACGCAGTATTTT,CASKTGIQTDTQYF
.,TRBV11-2,TRBJ2-1,TRBD2,TGTGCCAGCAGCCAAGAAAGACTAGCGGGGGGATACAATGAGCAGTTCTTC,CASSQERLAGGYNEQFF
.,TRBV11-2,TRBJ2-1,.,TGTGCCAGCAGCTTAGCGAGTAATGTCTACAATGAGCAGTTCTTC,CASSLASNVYNEQFF
.,TRBV5-1,TRBJ1-2,TRBD1,TGCGCCAGCAGCTTGGGGGACAGCAACTATGGCTACACCTTC,CASSLGDSNYGYTF